The count of the clone carrying this T cell receptor beta chain is one. In the original workflow: Reference gene primer amplification yielded estimated nucleated cell counts. Repertoires were generated with immunoSEQ multiplex PCR, while TCRdb's copy carries only in-frame clones and drops some. D and trimming come from the DNA, and the V and J calls and clone size come from that table. In the table there are fewer than 60,000 clones, approximately 85% of which are singletons. The data belong to a study of blood T cell repertoires in COVID-19. Across the whole study: COVID-19 samples, acute and convalescent, were from the United States, Italy and Spain. In each case, the material was cDNA or gDNA derived from T cells, B-cell-depleted T cells, or PBMCs.

V was shortened by 2 bases and J by 2 bases, with 12 bases between the two germline ends. The CDR3 has 15 amino acids. CDR1 WNHNN and CDR2 SYGVQD come from the germline V gene (reference sequence). The sequencing sample was made of peripheral blood. This TCR derives from a man in his 60s with acute or convalescent COVID-19. The chain is built from TRBV10-1 and TRBJ1-1; TRBD1 is a possible D gene (6 bases). The CDR3 reads CASSEKTGDNTEAFF. Written as DNA, the CDR3 is TGCGCCAGCAGTGAGAAGACAGGCGATAACACTGAAGCTTTCTTT.